This T cell receptor beta chain is drawn from a study of tumor-infiltrating lymphocytes in primary liver carcinoma. Study as a whole: Tumors measured roughly 4.2 to 11 cm and were stage T1-T3 N0M0. Samples had roughly 3.65 to 8 million productive TCRbeta reads, comparable between tissue types. Study outcomes and limitations: It was tumor-adjacent and tumor-blood pairs that overlapped less than tumor region pairs did.

With regard to this clonotype: The antigen is not known.

Germline DNA was extracted alongside blood RNA, which was obtained from unsorted whole blood. The input was approximately 0.45 ug total RNA; TCR beta cDNA was made from it with a constant-region primer. The TCR beta library was amplified through three nested multiplex PCR rounds in a modified ARM-PCR procedure. A single record per CDR3 protein comes from TCRdb applying MiXCR to the multiplex PCR reads. The profile covers approximately 330,000 distinct CDR3 sequences, with about 61% appearing a single time and 5% to 6.5% taken by the ten largest. What was sequenced was peripheral blood. The TCR sequence derives from a man in his forties with primary liver carcinoma and hepatitis B virus infection.

The CDR3: CALGGGAGANVLTF. CDR3 coding DNA: TGTGCTCTCGGGGGCGGAGCTGGGGCCAACGTCCTGACTTTC. The V and J genes are TRBV7-8 and TRBJ2-6, with D perhaps matching TRBD1 or TRBD2 (6 bases each). The CDR3 is 14 amino acids. Germline-derived CDR1 and CDR2 are SGHVS and FQNEAQ. Combining the CDR3 with reference TRBV7-8 and TRBJ2-6 gives the whole variable domain GAGVSQSPRYKVAKRGQDVALRCDPISGHVSLFWYQQALGQGPEFLTYFQNEAQLDKSGLPSDRFFAERPEGSVSTLKIQRTQQEDSAVYLCALGGGAGANVLTFGAGSRLTVL.